This T cell receptor (beta chain) was recovered during a study of post-analysis software for immune sequencing data. Broader study findings: Controls significantly exceeded multiple sclerosis patients in normalized Chao1 diversity. A few TRBV segments occurring more often in patients than controls included TRBV5-6, TRBV5-1 and TRBV20-1. Strong same-batch co-clustering of samples appeared with F measure clustering.

Presence of unique molecular identifiers characterized the TCR beta cDNA libraries. Yield was 500,000 or so cDNA molecules from around 0.96 to 9.9 million T cells. TCRdb redid the calling of the PCR reads with MiXCR, one entry per CDR3 protein. The sample has almost 700,000 distinct CDR3 sequences, 55% to 70% seen once; the top ten hold about 11%. The germline V gene has CDR1 GTSNPN and CDR2 SVGIG (reference sequence). Deletions cut 4 bases from V and 0 bases from J, with 9 bases between. This CDR3 is 13 amino acids long. Concerning this clonotype: Its antigen is as yet unknown.

The sequenced sample consisted of blood. V usage is TRBV30 and J usage is TRBJ1-1; no definite D call. This receptor was obtained from a girl aged 2-9 years with multiple sclerosis. This CDR3 reads CAWKAQLNTEAFF. The CDR3, as DNA: TGTGCCTGGAAGGCCCAGCTGAACACTGAAGCTTTCTTT. The variable domain in full, completed from reference TRBV30 and TRBJ1-1, reads SQTIHQWPATLVQPVGSPLSLECTVEGTSNPNLYWYRQAAGRGLQLLFYSVGIGQISSEVPQNLSASRPQDRQFILSSKKLLLSDSGFYLCAWKAQLNTEAFFGQGTRLTVV.